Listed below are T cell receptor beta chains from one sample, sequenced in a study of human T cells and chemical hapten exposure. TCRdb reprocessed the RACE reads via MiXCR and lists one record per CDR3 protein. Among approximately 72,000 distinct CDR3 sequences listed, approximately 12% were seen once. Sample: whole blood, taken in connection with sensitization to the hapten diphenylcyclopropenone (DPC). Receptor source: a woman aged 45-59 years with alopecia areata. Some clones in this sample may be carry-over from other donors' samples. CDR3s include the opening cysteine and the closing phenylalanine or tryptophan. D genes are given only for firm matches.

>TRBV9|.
CASSVAQNTEAFF
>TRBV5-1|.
CASSLGTGEAFF
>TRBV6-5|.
CASSLGSTGVSNQPQHF
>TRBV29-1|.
CSVEDNRGGYTF
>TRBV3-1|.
CASSQEPGGSPLHF
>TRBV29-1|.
CSVEAFGEQYF
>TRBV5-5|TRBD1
CASRRSGTGGEGTEAFF
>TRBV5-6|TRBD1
CASSGTGQPLNTEAFF
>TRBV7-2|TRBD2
CASSRLAGPGETQYF
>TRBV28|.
CASSLNVGNQPQHF
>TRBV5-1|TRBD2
CASSSGLAGVNEETQYF
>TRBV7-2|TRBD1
CVSSPGQRNQPQHF
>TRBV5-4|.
CASSYSTGTIRVNTEAFF
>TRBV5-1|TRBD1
CASSLYPDRINEKLFF
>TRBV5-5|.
CASSSENSPLHF
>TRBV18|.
CASSLGEPSSYNEQFF
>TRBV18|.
CASSPRAVSYEQYF
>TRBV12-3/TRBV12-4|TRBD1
CASSSGQGSYNSPLHF
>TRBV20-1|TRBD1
CSAGTTGGAGYGYTF
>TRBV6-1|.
CASSGTDRYYEQYF
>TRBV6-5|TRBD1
CASSYPQGVYSPLHF
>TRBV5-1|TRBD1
CASTVRGTGEPGQETQYF
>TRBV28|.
CASSSSYEKLFF
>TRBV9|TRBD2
CASSRELAPYNEQFF
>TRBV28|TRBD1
CASSLTGRSYGYTF
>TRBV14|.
CASSLYRITNYGYTF
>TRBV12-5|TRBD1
CASGSPTGEVYGYTF
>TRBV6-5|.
CASSYGRSGAYEQYF
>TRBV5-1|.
CASNFRGGGSYNEQFF